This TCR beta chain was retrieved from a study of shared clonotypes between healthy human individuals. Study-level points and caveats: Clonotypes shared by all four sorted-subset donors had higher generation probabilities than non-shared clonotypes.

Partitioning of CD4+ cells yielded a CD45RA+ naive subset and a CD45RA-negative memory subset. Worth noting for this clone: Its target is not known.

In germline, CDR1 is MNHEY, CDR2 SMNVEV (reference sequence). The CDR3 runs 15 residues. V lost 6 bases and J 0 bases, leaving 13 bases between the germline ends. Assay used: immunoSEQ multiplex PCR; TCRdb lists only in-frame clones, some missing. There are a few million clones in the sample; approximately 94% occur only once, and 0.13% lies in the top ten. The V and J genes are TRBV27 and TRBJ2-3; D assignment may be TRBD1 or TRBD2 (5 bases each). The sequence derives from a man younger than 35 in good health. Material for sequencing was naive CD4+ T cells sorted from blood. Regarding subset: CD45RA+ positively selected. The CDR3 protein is CASRWGGPSTDTQYF. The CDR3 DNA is TGTGCCAGCAGGTGGGGCGGGCCTAGCACAGATACGCAGTATTTT.